This T cell receptor beta chain was recovered during a study of a mutant IDH1 vaccine in newly diagnosed glioma. Repertoires were generated with immunoSEQ multiplex PCR, while TCRdb's copy carries only in-frame clones and drops some. The table shows about 52,000 clones, with over 75% occurring only once. Points on this clone: Its specificity is not known.

This sample's time point: week 11, during vaccination. It was 300 ug of mutant IDH1 20-mer peptide that made up each vaccine dose, given with topical imiquimod. Donor diagnoses consisted of new WHO grade 3 or 4 IDH1-mutant, ATRX-lost astrocytomas. V was clipped by 4 bases and J by 0 bases, with 17 bases between them. Germline V lookup: CDR1 SGDLS, CDR2 YYNGEE. The CDR3 contains 17 residues. The receptor was derived from a man aged 50-59 years with glioma. The specimen comprised PBMCs, sampled from a glioma patient whose treatment included an IDH1 peptide vaccine. The chain employs TRBV9 and TRBJ2-1; D possibly matches TRBD1 or TRBD2 (5 bases each). This chain's CDR3 is CASSPPGPMSSYNEQFF. In DNA, the CDR3 is TGTGCCAGCAGCCCGCCGGGGCCCATGAGCTCCTACAATGAGCAGTTCTTC.